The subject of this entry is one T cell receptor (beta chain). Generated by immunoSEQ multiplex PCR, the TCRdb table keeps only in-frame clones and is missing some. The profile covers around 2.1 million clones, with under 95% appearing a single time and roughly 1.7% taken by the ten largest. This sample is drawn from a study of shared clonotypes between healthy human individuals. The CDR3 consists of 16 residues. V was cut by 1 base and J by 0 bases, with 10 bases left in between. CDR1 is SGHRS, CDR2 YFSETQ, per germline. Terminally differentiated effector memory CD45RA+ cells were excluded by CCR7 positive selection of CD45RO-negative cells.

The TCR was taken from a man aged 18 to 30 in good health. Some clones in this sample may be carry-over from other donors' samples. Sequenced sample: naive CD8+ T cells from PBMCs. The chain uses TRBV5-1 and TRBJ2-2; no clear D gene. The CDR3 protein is CASSLYADTNTGELFF. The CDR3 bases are TGCGCCAGCAGCTTGTACGCGGATACGAACACCGGGGAGCTGTTTTTT.